The T cell receptor beta chain described here comes from a study of a mutant IDH1 vaccine in newly diagnosed glioma. A few counts support this clone. The germline CDR1 and CDR2 sequences are SNHLY and FYNNEI. The CDR3 totals 12 residues. V lost 7 bases and J 1 base, leaving 7 bases between the germline ends. The method was immunoSEQ multiplex PCR; TCRdb's version includes in-frame clones alone and lacks a portion of them. The data show under 80,000 clones, 80% to 90% seen once. Time point described: baseline, week 1 (first vaccination visit). Treatment meaning: pre-vaccination baseline after standard-of-care therapy.

The sample consisted of PBMCs, taken from a glioma patient treated with radiotherapy, temozolomide or both. The rearrangement uses TRBV2 and TRBJ1-1, with D unclear. The receptor's source is a man aged 25 to 40 with glioma. The CDR3 loop reads CASNRANTEAFF. Written as DNA, the CDR3 is TGTGCCAGCAACAGAGCGAACACTGAAGCTTTCTTT.